The rows below give T cell receptor beta chains drawn from one sample of a study of blood T cells in healthy people across ages. TCRdb fed the 5' RACE reads into MiXCR, producing one record per CDR3 protein. The top ten hold less than 8% of the sample, which has over a million distinct CDR3 sequences, 42% seen once. The sequenced sample consisted of blood. These receptors were collected from a woman younger than 35 in good health. CDR3s leave out the opening cysteine and the closing phenylalanine or tryptophan. The order of the fields is V gene, J gene, CDR3 protein.

V gene: TRBV29-1
J gene: TRBJ2-7
CDR3 protein: PPGAREQY

V gene: TRBV6-1
J gene: TRBJ2-3
CDR3 protein: ASSLRFGAGGIVFNTQY

V gene: TRBV12-3/TRBV12-4
J gene: TRBJ2-7
CDR3 protein: ASSPAGSHEQY

V gene: TRBV20-1
J gene: -
CDR3 protein: SASRGAGQGLSYEQY

V gene: TRBV4-2
J gene: TRBJ1-4
CDR3 protein: VSSQERERFGKLF

V gene: TRBV12-5
J gene: -
CDR3 protein: ASGSPGTGTPGLFYNEQY

V gene: TRBV7-2
J gene: TRBJ2-7
CDR3 protein: ASSTDWTGSEQY

V gene: TRBV19
J gene: TRBJ1-5
CDR3 protein: ASSMNRGAIVNQPQH

V gene: TRBV20-1
J gene: TRBJ2-5
CDR3 protein: SARDLSDTVLETQY

V gene: TRBV7-2
J gene: TRBJ1-4
CDR3 protein: ASSPLGTQEANEKLF